The 29 T cell receptor beta chains presented below share a single source sample, sequenced in a study of cytomegalovirus exposure and HLA in healthy donors. Both 60 Vbeta primers and 13 Jbeta primers went into the PCR. Some clones are missing from TCRdb's copy, which holds only in-frame ones; the method was immunoSEQ multiplex PCR. The sample has 170,000 or so clones, 84% seen once. Sequencing used PBMCs. These receptors were taken from a boy aged 2 to 10 in good health and CMV-seronegative.

The rearrangement joins TRBV19 to TRBJ2-5; TRBD2 aligns across 10 bases. The trim removed 6 bases at V and 5 bases at J, leaving 9 bases unmatched. CDR3 length: 15 residues. The germline V gene has CDR1 LNHDA and CDR2 SQIVND (reference sequence). CDR3 DNA: TGTGCCAGTAGGGCTCTTCTAGCGGGAGAGGAGACCCAGTACTTC. Translated: CASRALLAGEETQYF.

The chain uses TRBV18 and TRBJ1-2; no clear D gene. The V end lost 3 bases, the J end lost 7 bases, and 9 bases lay between the germline ends. CDR1 KGHSH and CDR2 LQKENI come from the germline V gene. This CDR3 region has 12 residues. In nucleotides, the CDR3 is TGTGCCAGCTCACCCGACTTGTCTGGCTACACCTTC. As protein: CASSPDLSGYTF.

This clone was detected only once. The chain links TRBV11-2 to TRBJ2-2, with TRBD1 as a possible D gene (5 bases). The CDR3 is made up of 15 amino acids. The germline gives CDR1 SGHAT, CDR2 FQNNGV. Trimming removed 5 bases at V and 1 base at J, with 11 bases between. The CDR3 DNA sequence: TGTGCCAGCAGCCCAGTAGGGGAGAACACCGGGGAGCTGTTTTTT. Residues: CASSPVGENTGELFF.

In its sample, this clone was seen a few times. This chain connects TRBV11-2 to TRBJ1-2, with 8 nucleotides matching TRBD1. The germline V gene has CDR1 SGHAT and CDR2 FQNNGV. The CDR3 has 15 amino acids. V shed 5 bases, J shed 0 bases, and the junction held 5 bases outside the gene matches. DNA of the CDR3: TGTGCCAGCAGCCCGGACAGGGACGCTAACTATGGCTACACCTTC. Translation gives CASSPDRDANYGYTF.

Notes on this clone: The same CDR3 is also encoded by other DNA sequences in this sample. The J gene is TRBJ2-1, the V gene TRBV7-2; D is ambiguous. V dropped 8 bases and J dropped 0 bases, with 17 bases sitting between them. From germline, CDR1 is SGHTA and CDR2 FQGNSA. This CDR3 has 16 amino acids. The CDR3: CASQSVRQSSYNEQFF. CDR3 nucleotides: TGTGCCAGCCAGTCAGTACGCCAAAGCTCCTACAATGAGCAGTTCTTC.

The chain uses TRBV7-8 and TRBJ2-3; D unclear. From germline, CDR1 is SGHVS and CDR2 FQNEAQ. Trimming took off 7 bases at V and 0 bases at J, with 11 bases between the two ends. The CDR3 covers 14 residues. In nucleotides, the CDR3 is TGTGCCAGCACCCCAATAAGCAGCACAGATACGCAGTATTTT. The encoded protein is CASTPISSTDTQYF.

J is TRBJ2-3 and V is TRBV7-2, with a tentative D call TRBD2 (5 bases). Germline CDR1 reads SGHTA; CDR2 reads FQGNSA. V was cut by 5 bases and J by 0 bases, with 9 bases left in between. The CDR3 extends over 14 amino acids. The CDR3 DNA follows: TGTGCCAGCAGCCCCGCGGGTAGCACAGATACGCAGTATTTT. The encoded protein is CASSPAGSTDTQYF.

As DNA, the CDR3 is TGTGCCAGCAGTCCGACTAGCGGGTTTTCTGGGGCCAACGTCCTGACTTTC. Its protein product is CASSPTSGFSGANVLTF. The chain is built from TRBV27 and TRBJ2-6; 10 nucleotides align to TRBD2. The germline gives CDR1 MNHEY, CDR2 SMNVEV (reference sequence). J gave up 1 base and V 5 bases, and 5 bases lay outside the gene matches. There are 17 residues in the CDR3.

V usage is TRBV11-2 and J usage is TRBJ2-1; 8 bases line up with TRBD1. The CDR3 runs 16 residues. Per germline, CDR1 SGHAT and CDR2 FQNNGV. Unmatched junction bases numbered 6, after V lost 4 bases and J lost 1 base. In DNA, the CDR3 is TGTGCCAGCAGCTCAAACAGGGGGAGATCCTACAATGAGCAGTTCTTC. This encodes CASSSNRGRSYNEQFF.

The chain carries TRBV7-9 and TRBJ1-4; the D gene is possibly TRBD1 (5 bases). The CDR3 runs to 15 residues. Germline CDR1 and CDR2: SEHNR and FQNEAQ (reference sequence). Trimming removed 7 bases from V and 6 bases from J, with 18 bases in between. The DNA for the CDR3 is TGTGCCAGCACCTTGACCGGGACTGTAGATGAAAAACTGTTTTTT. It specifies CASTLTGTVDEKLFF.

The V call is TRBV6-5, the J call TRBJ2-4, with D uncertain. Deletions cut 6 bases from V and 0 bases from J, with 6 bases between. Germline loops: CDR1 MNHEY, CDR2 SVGAGI. This CDR3 spans 13 amino acids. The chain's CDR3 is CASSTVAKNIQYF. DNA for the CDR3: TGTGCCAGCAGCACGGTAGCCAAAAACATTCAGTACTTC.

This sequence joins TRBV28 and TRBJ1-5, with TRBD1 matching 7 bases. This CDR3 has 16 residues. V dropped 5 bases and J dropped 6; count of bases not matched to a gene: 13. Germline V CDR1 and CDR2: MDHEN, SYDVKM. DNA of the CDR3: TGTGCCAGCAGTCCCCGTGGAGGACAGGCGTTTCAGCCCCAGCATTTT. Protein product: CASSPRGGQAFQPQHF.

The chain uses TRBV28 and TRBJ2-7, with D possibly TRBD2 on 7 matching bases. V lost 3 bases, J lost 2 bases, and 17 bases lay in between. The germline gives CDR1 MDHEN, CDR2 SYDVKM. CDR3 length equals 16 residues. CDR3 bases: TGTGCCAGCAGTTTTCCCGGGGGGCAGGGTCCCTACGAGCAGTACTTC. It is translated as CASSFPGGQGPYEQYF.

This CDR3 reads CASSARGRGYGYTF. CDR3 nucleotide sequence: TGTGCCAGCAGCGCCAGGGGGCGCGGGTATGGCTACACCTTC. This sequence joins TRBV6-5 and TRBJ1-2, with TRBD1 matching 8 bases. Looked up from germline, CDR1 is MNHEY and CDR2 is SVGAGI. The CDR3 consists of 14 residues. V shed 6 bases and J 5 bases; nucleotides not matched to a gene: 8.

The rearrangement uses TRBV4-1 and TRBJ2-4; TRBD2 aligns across 12 bases. The CDR3 totals 15 residues. The junction had 3 bases not matched to a gene; V was cut back by 1 base and J by 8 bases. Germline V lookup: CDR1 MGHRA, CDR2 YSYEKL. CDR3 loop: CASSQGTSGAYIQYF. DNA of the CDR3: TGCGCCAGCAGCCAAGGGACTAGCGGGGCGTACATTCAGTACTTC.

In its sample, this clone was seen a few times. The chain joins TRBV5-6 to TRBJ2-5; a weak D match, TRBD1 (6 bases). CDR3 length: 13 residues. Per the germline V gene, CDR1 is SGHDT and CDR2 is YYEEEE. V was pared by 2 bases and J by 3 bases, with 8 bases between. The DNA of the CDR3 is TGTGCCAGCAGCTTCTGGACAGAAGAGACCCAGTACTTC. This sequence encodes CASSFWTEETQYF.

This chain joins TRBV28 and TRBJ2-7, with TRBD1 matching 7 bases. The J segment lost 7 bases and the V segment lost 5 bases, leaving 17 bases of the junction unmatched. CDR1 and CDR2 (germline): MDHEN, SYDVKM. CDR3 length: 16 residues. The CDR3 loop is CASSRKGTVRLREQYF. CDR3 in DNA: TGTGCCAGCAGTAGAAAAGGGACAGTACGGCTTCGGGAGCAGTACTTC.

This clone has a handful of counts. The J gene is TRBJ2-2, the V gene TRBV13, with 7 bases identical to TRBD1. Germline V gives CDR1 PRHDT, CDR2 FYEKMQ (reference sequence). This CDR3 comprises 15 residues. V shed 5 bases and J 6 bases; nucleotides not matched to a gene: 9. The DNA for the CDR3 is TGTGCCAGCAGCCTCCGAGCAGGGGGTCCCGGGGAGCTGTTTTTT. Translation: CASSLRAGGPGELFF.

The rearrangement uses TRBV7-9 and TRBJ2-5; TRBD2 agrees at 12 bases. Germline V CDR1 and CDR2: SEHNR, FQNEAQ (reference sequence). This CDR3 comprises 15 residues. Losses at the gene ends were 2 bases for V and 2 bases for J; bases not matched to a gene: 0. CDR3 sequence reads: CASSLTSGGQETQYF. CDR3 coding DNA: TGTGCCAGCAGCTTAACTAGCGGGGGGCAAGAGACCCAGTACTTC. The full variable domain, completed using reference TRBV7-9 and TRBJ2-5, is DTGVSQNPRHKITKRGQNVTFRCDPISEHNRLYWYRQTLGQGPEFLTYFQNEAQLEKSRLLSDRFSAERPKGSFSTLEIQRTEQGDSAMYLCASSLTSGGQETQYFGPGTRLLVL.

The V gene is TRBV6-5, the J gene TRBJ1-3; D ambiguous. Trimming left V 1 base short and J 10 bases short, with 14 bases between. This CDR3 contains 14 residues. CDR1 MNHEY and CDR2 SVGAGI come from the germline V gene. CDR3 sequence: CASSYYSGSSTIYF. The CDR3 DNA reads TGTGCCAGCAGTTACTATTCGGGATCGTCAACCATATATTTT.

In DNA form, the CDR3 reads TGTGCCAGCAGCGTAGCGGGACTAGCGGGTTCAAGGGAGACCCAGTACTTC. Residues: CASSVAGLAGSRETQYF. The chain uses TRBV9 and TRBJ2-5; 12 bases align to TRBD2. Unmatched junction bases numbered 8, after V lost 0 bases and J lost 5 bases. Germline V gene lookup returns CDR1 SGDLS and CDR2 YYNGEE. CDR3 length equals 17 residues.

This clone has a handful of counts. The chain couples TRBV6-5 to TRBJ2-7, with 7 bases fitting TRBD2. Germline CDR1 and CDR2: MNHEY and SVGAGI. J was trimmed by 2 bases and V by 5 bases; bases with no gene match: 6. This CDR3 has 14 amino acids. The CDR3 DNA follows: TGTGCCAGCAGTCCTCGGGAGGCTCCCTACGAGCAGTACTTC. Its translation is CASSPREAPYEQYF.

V and J are TRBV2 and TRBJ2-7, with TRBD1 identical over 11 bases. Germline CDR1 SNHLY, CDR2 FYNNEI. The CDR3 sequence is 18 residues long. The ends lost 6 bases at V and 2 bases at J; junction bases unmatched: 15. The CDR3 DNA is TGTGCCAGCAGGGCCGGGACAGGGGGAAGCGGGGGTCCCTACGAGCAGTACTTC. Translated: CASRAGTGGSGGPYEQYF.

The genes are TRBV5-6 and TRBJ1-1; the D gene is possibly TRBD1 (6 bases). The CDR3 is made up of 17 amino acids. Between the trimmed V and J ends, which lost 1 base and 5 bases, there was a span of 21 bases. CDR1 is SGHDT and CDR2 is YYEEEE in the germline V gene. CDR3 region: CASSLLGGRRLGTEAFF. In DNA form, the CDR3 reads TGTGCCAGCAGCTTGTTGGGGGGGCGGAGGTTAGGGACTGAAGCTTTCTTT.

This sequence joins TRBV5-8 and TRBJ2-3; D is unresolved. This CDR3 comprises 14 residues. Germline values: CDR1 SGHTS, CDR2 YDEGEE. V was shortened by 0 bases and J by 3 bases, with 8 bases between the two germline ends. The CDR3: CASSLVPGTDTQYF. CDR3 nucleotides: TGTGCCAGCAGCTTGGTGCCAGGAACAGATACGCAGTATTTT.

CDR3 in amino acids: CASSLAEGASYEQYF. The CDR3 coding sequence is TGTGCCAGCAGTTTAGCTGAAGGGGCCTCCTACGAGCAGTACTTC. This chain connects TRBV28 to TRBJ2-7, with D maybe TRBD1 (5 bases). Germline V gives CDR1 MDHEN, CDR2 SYDVKM. The V end lost 2 bases, the J end lost 0 bases, and 11 bases lay between the germline ends. This CDR3 is built from 15 residues.

J is TRBJ2-2 and V is TRBV19; D remains unclear. Per germline, CDR1 LNHDA and CDR2 SQIVND (reference sequence). The CDR3 has 14 amino acids. Trimming took 2 bases from V and 4 from J, leaving 8 bases between them. CDR3 residues: CASSIPLSTGELFF. CDR3 DNA sequence: TGTGCCAGTAGTATACCTCTGAGCACCGGGGAGCTGTTTTTT.

The V call is TRBV14, the J call TRBJ2-1; 15 nucleotides line up with TRBD2. The germline V gene has CDR1 SGHDN and CDR2 FVKESK. The CDR3 contains 16 residues. J lost 7 bases, V lost 1 base, and 2 bases had no gene match. Here the CDR3 reads CASSQVGLAGGNEQFF. The DNA of the CDR3 is TGTGCCAGCAGCCAAGTAGGACTAGCGGGAGGGAATGAGCAGTTCTTC.

J is TRBJ2-1 and V is TRBV5-1; 8 bases align to TRBD2. CDR1 and CDR2 (germline): SGHRS, YFSETQ. The J segment lost 3 bases and the V segment lost 3 bases, leaving 8 bases of the junction unmatched. The CDR3 is 16 residues long. Written as DNA, the CDR3 is TGCGCCAGCAGCTCTACCGGGACTAGTGGCTACAATGAGCAGTTCTTC. It encodes CASSSTGTSGYNEQFF.